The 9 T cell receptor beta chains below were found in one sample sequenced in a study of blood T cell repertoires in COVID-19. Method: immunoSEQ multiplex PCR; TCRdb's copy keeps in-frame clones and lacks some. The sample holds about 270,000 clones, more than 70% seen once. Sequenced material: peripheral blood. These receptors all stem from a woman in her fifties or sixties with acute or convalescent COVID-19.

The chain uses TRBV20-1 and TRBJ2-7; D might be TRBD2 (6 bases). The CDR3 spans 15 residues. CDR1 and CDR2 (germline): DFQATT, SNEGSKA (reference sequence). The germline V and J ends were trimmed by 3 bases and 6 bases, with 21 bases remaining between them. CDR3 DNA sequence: TGCAGTGCTAGTCTTAGGCGGGACCTTCTTGGCGAGCAGTACTTC. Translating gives CSASLRRDLLGEQYF.

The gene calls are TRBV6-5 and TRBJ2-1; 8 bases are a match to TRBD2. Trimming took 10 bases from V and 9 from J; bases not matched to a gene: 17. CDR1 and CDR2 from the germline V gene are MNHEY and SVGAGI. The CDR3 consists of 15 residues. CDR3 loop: CANRRVKTSVGEQFF. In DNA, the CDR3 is TGTGCCAATCGCAGGGTTAAGACTAGCGTTGGTGAGCAGTTCTTC.

CDR3 nucleotide sequence: TGTGCCAGCAGAGCCGCGACAGGGTCGGGGTTTCAGCCCCAGCATTTT. It encodes CASRAATGSGFQPQHF. The chain combines TRBV28 with TRBJ1-5, with 7 bases lining up with TRBD1. The CDR3 loop spans 16 amino acids. Germline V gene sequence: CDR1 MDHEN, CDR2 SYDVKM. V gave up 6 bases and J gave up 6 bases; unmatched junction bases: 14.

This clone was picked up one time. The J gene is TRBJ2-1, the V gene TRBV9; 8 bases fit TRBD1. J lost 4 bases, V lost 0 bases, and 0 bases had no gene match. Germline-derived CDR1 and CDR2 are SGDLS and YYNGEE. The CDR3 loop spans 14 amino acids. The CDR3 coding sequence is TGTGCCAGCAGCGTAGGACAGGGGTACAATGAGCAGTTCTTC. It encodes CASSVGQGYNEQFF.

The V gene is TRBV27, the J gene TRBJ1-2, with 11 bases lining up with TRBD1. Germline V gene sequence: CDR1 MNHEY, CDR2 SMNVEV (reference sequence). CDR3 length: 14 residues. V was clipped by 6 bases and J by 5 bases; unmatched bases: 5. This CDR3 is CASSWTGGNYGYTF. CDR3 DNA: TGTGCCAGCAGCTGGACAGGGGGCAATTATGGCTACACCTTC.

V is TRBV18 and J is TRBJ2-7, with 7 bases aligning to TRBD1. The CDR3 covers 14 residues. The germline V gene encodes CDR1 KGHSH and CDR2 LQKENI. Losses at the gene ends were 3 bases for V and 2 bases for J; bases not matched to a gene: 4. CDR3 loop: CASSPPGQPYEQYF. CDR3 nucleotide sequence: TGTGCCAGCTCACCTCCGGGACAGCCCTACGAGCAGTACTTC.

CDR3 amino acids: CASSTPGQGESPLHF. The CDR3 DNA is TGTGCCAGTAGTACACCGGGACAGGGAGAATCACCCCTCCACTTT. The V and J genes are TRBV19 and TRBJ1-6; TRBD1 agrees at 9 bases. Trimming took 4 bases from V and 10 from J; bases not matched to a gene: 8. This CDR3 has 15 amino acids. Germline values: CDR1 LNHDA, CDR2 SQIVND (reference sequence).

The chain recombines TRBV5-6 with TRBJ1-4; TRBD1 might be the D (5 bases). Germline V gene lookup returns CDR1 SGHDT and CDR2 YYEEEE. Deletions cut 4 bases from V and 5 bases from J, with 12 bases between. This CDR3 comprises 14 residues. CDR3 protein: CASSPKGLNEKLFF. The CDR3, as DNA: TGTGCCAGCAGCCCTAAGGGACTAAATGAAAAACTGTTTTTT.

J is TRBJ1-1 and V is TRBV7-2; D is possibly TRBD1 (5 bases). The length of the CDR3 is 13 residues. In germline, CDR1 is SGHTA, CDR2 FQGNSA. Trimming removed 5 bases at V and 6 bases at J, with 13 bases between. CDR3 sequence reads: CASSLKGSAEAFF. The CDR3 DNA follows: TGTGCCAGCAGCCTCAAGGGGTCCGCTGAAGCTTTCTTT.